The 21 T cell receptor beta chains listed next were all sequenced from one sample in a study of response to subunit inactivated influenza vaccine (dated by TCRdb to about 2018). The receptor library was made with RT-PCR. TCRdb shows the sequencer as Illumina HiSeq 2500. TCRdb passed the public sequencing reads through fastp at Q25 and MiXCR, retaining productive beta sequences. Identical CDR3 protein sequences are pooled into one entry, listed with their most common genes and DNA. The sample includes approximately 160,000 distinct CDR3 sequences, with about 10% observed a single time. The top ten constitute approximately 35% of the sample. Here the sequenced sample was CD8+ T cells sorted from PBMCs, taken less than 30 months after vaccination. All receptors derive from a man aged 45-69 years who received an inactivated influenza vaccine. Donor details come from another sample of the same person, matched by shared clones.

This clonotype was counted between two and nine times. The chain links TRBV29-1 to TRBJ2-3; 12 bases fit TRBD2. The CDR3 has 15 residues. The V segment lost 5 bases and the J segment 2 bases; nucleotides outside the gene matches: 5. Germline V CDR1 and CDR2: SQVTM, ANQGSEA. CDR3 in DNA: TGCAGCGTTCCACTAGCGGGGGGTTACACAGATACGCAGTATTTT. It is translated as CSVPLAGGYTDTQYF.

This clonotype was observed a few times. The V and J genes are TRBV7-8 and TRBJ1-3; TRBD1 is a possible D gene (6 bases). The CDR3 sequence is 15 residues long. The V end was cut by 2 bases, the J end by 0 bases, with 8 bases between. CDR1 SGHVS and CDR2 FQNEAQ come from the germline V gene. The CDR3 spells CASSLTGNSGNTIYF. The CDR3 nucleotides read TGTGCCAGCAGCTTAACAGGGAACTCTGGAAACACCATATATTTT.

With regard to this clonotype: An end of the junction does not agree with germline; a read error may underlie this. The genes are TRBV3-1 and TRBJ2-3; 7 bases map to TRBD2. CDR1 and CDR2 from the germline V gene are LGHDT and YNNKEL (reference sequence). The CDR3 sequence is 16 residues long. The CDR3 spells CASSPSSGLRTYTQYF. As DNA, the CDR3 is TGTGCCAGCAGCCCGTCTAGCGGCCTCCGCACATATACGCAGTATTTT.

The DNA for the CDR3 is TGTGCCAGCAGCGAGCGGTTCACAGATACGCAGTATTTT. It specifies CASSERFTDTQYF. V gene TRBV9 combines with J gene TRBJ2-3; tentatively, D is TRBD2 (5 bases). Germline CDR1 and CDR2: SGDLS and YYNGEE. The CDR3 has 13 amino acids. V dropped 3 bases and J dropped 2 bases, with 7 bases sitting between them.

The V gene is TRBV11-2, the J gene TRBJ2-7; D possibly matches TRBD1 or TRBD2 (6 bases each). The CDR3 is 14 residues long. Between the trimmed V and J ends, which lost 7 bases and 0 bases, there was a span of 13 bases. CDR1 is SGHAT and CDR2 is FQNNGV in the germline V gene. The CDR3 coding sequence is TGTGCCAGCAACTTGGGGGGCAGCTCCTACGAGCAGTACTTC. Amino acid sequence: CASNLGGSSYEQYF.

A few counts support this clonotype. V gene TRBV6-1 combines with J gene TRBJ2-7, with a tentative D call TRBD1 (6 bases). The CDR3 extends over 13 amino acids. Germline loops: CDR1 MNHNS, CDR2 SASEGT. The V end was cut by 6 bases, the J end by 2 bases, with 11 bases between. CDR3: CASRDRTTYEQYF. The CDR3 nucleotides are TGTGCCAGCAGAGACAGGACAACCTACGAGCAGTACTTC.

The V gene is TRBV7-9, the J gene TRBJ2-7; weak D call: TRBD2 (6 bases). In germline, CDR1 is SEHNR, CDR2 FQNEAQ (reference sequence). CDR3 size: 14 residues. V was trimmed by 7 bases and J by 0 bases, leaving 13 bases between them. CDR3 coding DNA: TGTGCCAGCACCGTGAGGGGAGGCTCCTACGAGCAGTACTTC. Translation: CASTVRGGSYEQYF.

This clonotype was found many times. The gene calls are TRBV6-2 or TRBV6-3 and TRBJ2-1; 10 bases are shared with TRBD2. V was pared by 0 bases and J by 8 bases, with 4 bases of the junction left unmatched. Germline assignment: CDR1 MNHEY and CDR2 SVGEGT. The CDR3 is 15 amino acids. This CDR3 is CASSYSLAGADEQFF. The CDR3 region has the DNA TGTGCCAGCAGTTACTCGCTAGCGGGGGCGGATGAGCAGTTCTTC.

The chain recombines TRBV19 with TRBJ2-2; D is ambiguous. V was shortened by 3 bases and J by 6 bases, with 8 bases between the two germline ends. Germline CDR1 and CDR2: LNHDA and SQIVND (reference sequence). The CDR3 consists of 13 residues. The CDR3 DNA reads TGTGCCAGTAGTATTCTGGCAGCCGGGGAGCTGTTTTTT. Amino acids: CASSILAAGELFF.

This clonotype was observed a few times. V gene TRBV2 combines with J gene TRBJ2-1; the D is unclear. Germline lookup yields CDR1 SNHLY and CDR2 FYNNEI. V was clipped by 7 bases and J by 5 bases, with 6 bases between them. The CDR3 contains 11 residues. CDR3 coding DNA: TGTGCCAGCATGGGCCACAATGAGCAGTTCTTC. It yields the protein CASMGHNEQFF.

The sample holds a few counts of this clonotype. This chain joins TRBV20-1 and TRBJ2-2; the D gene is possibly TRBD1 (6 bases). Per the germline V gene, CDR1 is DFQATT and CDR2 is SNEGSKA (reference sequence). V was pared by 2 bases and J by 6 bases, with 16 bases between. The CDR3 sequence is 15 residues long. This CDR3 is CSARNREFTAGELFF. The CDR3 region has the DNA TGCAGTGCTAGAAACAGGGAATTTACCGCCGGGGAGCTGTTTTTT.

V and J are TRBV16 and TRBJ2-3, with D perhaps TRBD1 (5 bases). There are 15 residues in the CDR3. Germline V gene lookup returns CDR1 KGHSY and CDR2 FQNENV. V was clipped by 1 base and J by 2 bases, with 10 bases between them. CDR3 amino acids: CASSQFSGITDTQYF. The CDR3 DNA reads as TGTGCCAGCAGCCAATTTTCAGGGATCACAGATACGCAGTATTTT.

This clonotype was counted at least ten times. The chain has TRBV15 and TRBJ2-3; D may be TRBD2 (5 bases). With 6 bases removed from V and 2 bases from J, the gap between germline ends came to 12 bases. The CDR3 loop spans 14 amino acids. CDR1 and CDR2 (germline): LNHNV, YYDKDF (reference sequence). DNA of the CDR3: TGTGCCACCAGGAGGACTGCGAACACAGATACGCAGTATTTT. Its translation is CATRRTANTDTQYF.

This clonotype occurred many times. V is TRBV7-9 and J is TRBJ2-3; 8 positions match TRBD1. Trimming removed 5 bases from V and 9 bases from J; junction bases left unmatched: 1. Germline V gives CDR1 SEHNR, CDR2 FQNEAQ (reference sequence). The CDR3 consists of 11 residues. The CDR3 DNA reads TGTGCCAGCAGCCCAGGGGGCACGCAGTATTTT. Protein sequence: CASSPGGTQYF.

This clonotype showed up just a few times. The J gene is TRBJ1-1, the V gene TRBV27; 9 bases map to TRBD1. Germline CDR1 reads MNHEY; CDR2 reads SMNVEV (reference sequence). The CDR3 runs to 14 residues. After removal of 6 bases from V and 6 bases from J, the junction contained 8 bases not matched to a gene. CDR3 residues: CASSSLGQGSEAFF. In nucleotides, the CDR3 is TGTGCCAGCAGCTCCTTGGGACAGGGATCTGAAGCTTTCTTT.

This chain joins TRBV5-6 and TRBJ2-1; D uncertain. Germline V gene sequence: CDR1 SGHDT, CDR2 YYEEEE. This CDR3 has 14 amino acids. V was pared by 7 bases and J by 3 bases, with 14 bases between. CDR3 amino acids: CASGPGLYYNEQFF. The CDR3 nucleotides read TGTGCCAGCGGCCCCGGCCTTTACTACAATGAGCAGTTCTTC.

This clonotype turned up a few times. The chain employs TRBV3-1 and TRBJ2-2; D remains unclear. CDR3 length: 16 residues. V was trimmed by 1 base and J by 0 bases, leaving 9 bases between them. The germline V gene has CDR1 LGHDT and CDR2 YNNKEL (reference sequence). CDR3 in DNA: TGTGCCAGCAGCCAAGGTACGGAAGCGAACACCGGGGAGCTGTTTTTT. Translated: CASSQGTEANTGELFF.

This clonotype has a handful of counts. The chain combines TRBV9 with TRBJ2-1, with D maybe TRBD2 (5 bases). The CDR3 consists of 14 residues. Looked up from germline, CDR1 is SGDLS and CDR2 is YYNGEE. The V gene lost 3 bases and the J gene lost 9 bases, with 16 bases spanning the gap. The CDR3 here is CASSADLTRLEQFF. In DNA form, the CDR3 reads TGTGCCAGCAGCGCCGACCTCACTAGGCTTGAGCAGTTCTTC.

This clonotype was counted between two and nine times. This sequence joins TRBV6-2 or TRBV6-3 and TRBJ2-7; possible D gene TRBD1, 6 bases. Germline V gene sequence: CDR1 MNHEY, CDR2 SVGEGT. V lost 4 bases and J 7 bases, leaving 20 bases between the germline ends. This CDR3 comprises 15 residues. The chain's CDR3 is CASSSHSHRDREQYF. CDR3 coding DNA: TGTGCCAGCAGTTCCCATAGTCACAGGGATCGGGAGCAGTACTTC.

This clonotype was seen only a few times. The chain is built from TRBV4-1 and TRBJ2-1; possible D gene TRBD2, 6 bases. The CDR3 length is 16 residues. Germline CDR1 MGHRA, CDR2 YSYEKL. Trimming cost V 8 bases and J 8 bases, with 25 bases left between them. DNA of the CDR3: TGCGCCAGCGATGAGGCGGTGACTAGTGGGAAGCATGAGCAGTTCTTC. Translation: CASDEAVTSGKHEQFF.

This clonotype was picked up a small number of times. The chain recombines TRBV5-6 with TRBJ2-1, with TRBD2 as a possible D gene (6 bases). The CDR3 is 16 residues long. From germline, CDR1 is SGHDT and CDR2 YYEEEE. Trimming cost V 0 bases and J 4 bases, with 14 bases left between them. The CDR3 coding sequence is TGTGCCAGCAGCTTGGGCGGGGCCGGGCCGTACAATGAGCAGTTCTTC. This codes for CASSLGGAGPYNEQFF.